This TCR beta chain derives from a study of blood T cell repertoires in COVID-19. Individuals aged about 18 to 89 years were recruited from roughly 22 US areas. Which cohort a participant joined came from the clinical history participants gave. Trimming shortened V by 0 bases and J by 10 bases, and 7 bases separated the two germline ends. This CDR3 comprises 12 residues. Germline lookup yields CDR1 SEHNR and CDR2 FQNEAQ (reference sequence). This table comes from immunoSEQ multiplex PCR, and its TCRdb copy is limited to in-frame clones, with some not included. This table holds more than 250,000 clones, 90% found once.

The sample was PBMCs or T cells enriched from blood (not recorded which). The rearrangement uses TRBV7-9 and TRBJ2-1; perhaps TRBD2 as D (6 bases). The sequence was collected from a woman aged 18-29 years with acute COVID-19. The CDR3: CASSLAAGEQFF. In DNA, the CDR3 is TGTGCCAGCAGCTTAGCGGCGGGGGAGCAGTTCTTC.